Below, 14 T cell receptor beta chains from the same sample are listed, as sequenced in a study of Graves' ophthalmopathy and Graves' hyperthyroidism. Amplifying from RNA transcripts, the study obtained TCR beta CDR3 regions. Amplification began with first-round RT-PCR using HTBI primers, then second-round multiplex PCR was performed. TCRdb called the multiplex PCR reads again in MiXCR, with one record for every CDR3 protein. Of 650,000 to 900,000 distinct CDR3 sequences listed, 35% to 50% were seen once; the top ten hold 44%. Sequencing was performed on peripheral blood. The receptors come from an adult man with Graves' ophthalmopathy.

V and J are TRBV4-3 and TRBJ1-1; 7 nucleotides line up with TRBD1. Per germline, CDR1 LGHNA and CDR2 YSLEER. The V segment lost 1 base and the J segment 8 bases; nucleotides outside the gene matches: 7. This CDR3 is 14 amino acids long. Here the CDR3 reads CASSQGQDRAEAFF. DNA of the CDR3: TGCGCCAGCAGCCAAGGGCAAGACAGGGCCGAAGCTTTCTTT.

V and J are TRBV7-9 and TRBJ1-1; 9 positions agree with TRBD1. The CDR3 contains 17 residues. V shed 7 bases and J 7 bases; nucleotides not matched to a gene: 19. Germline V gene data show CDR1 as SEHNR and CDR2 as FQNEAQ (reference sequence). The CDR3 is CASNQQGARTAGIEAFF. For the CDR3, the DNA is TGTGCCAGCAACCAACAGGGGGCGCGGACAGCAGGAATTGAAGCTTTCTTT.

The chain combines TRBV10-3 with TRBJ1-1, with 10 positions matching TRBD1. V was pared by 6 bases and J by 4 bases, with 8 bases of the junction left unmatched. Per germline, CDR1 ENHRY and CDR2 SYGVKD. The CDR3 is made up of 15 amino acids. This CDR3 is CAIRGTGEVGTEAFF. In nucleotides, the CDR3 is TGTGCCATCAGAGGGACAGGGGAGGTAGGCACTGAAGCTTTCTTT.

The V gene is TRBV7-9, the J gene TRBJ2-3; a possible D gene is TRBD2 (5 bases). Germline lookup yields CDR1 SEHNR and CDR2 FQNEAQ (reference sequence). The ends were cut back, 5 bases at V and 5 bases at J, with 11 bases in the middle. This CDR3 is built from 13 residues. CDR3 nucleotides: TGTGCCAGCAGCCTTTTAGGAGGAGATACGCAGTATTTT. Amino acid sequence: CASSLLGGDTQYF. Filled out from reference TRBV7-9 and TRBJ2-3, the complete variable domain reads DTGVSQNPRHKITKRGQNVTFRCDPISEHNRLYWYRQTLGQGPEFLTYFQNEAQLEKSRLLSDRFSAERPKGSFSTLEIQRTEQGDSAMYLCASSLLGGDTQYFGPGTRLTVL.

This clonotype was seen at least ten times. The J gene is TRBJ1-2, the V gene TRBV9; D unclear. Trimming left V 0 bases short and J 5 bases short, with 17 bases between. Germline CDR1 and CDR2: SGDLS and YYNGEE. The CDR3 runs 16 residues. The CDR3 is CASSVAVIPEGYGYTF. In nucleotides, the CDR3 is TGTGCCAGCAGCGTAGCGGTGATCCCCGAGGGATATGGCTACACCTTC.

In its sample, this clonotype was seen many times. This chain connects TRBV9 to TRBJ2-2; the D call may be TRBD1 or TRBD2 (5 bases each). The germline V and J ends were trimmed by 0 bases and 4 bases, with 10 bases remaining between them. The V gene's germline CDR1 is SGDLS and CDR2 YYNGEE. This CDR3 comprises 15 residues. The CDR3 DNA reads TGTGCCAGCAGCGTAGGGGGGTACGGCACCGGGGAGCTGTTTTTT. Translated, it gives CASSVGGYGTGELFF.

The chain employs TRBV7-9 and TRBJ1-1, with D tentatively TRBD1 (5 bases). V dropped 5 bases and J dropped 4 bases, with 14 bases sitting between them. Germline-derived CDR1 and CDR2 are SEHNR and FQNEAQ (reference sequence). CDR3 size: 14 residues. The CDR3 loop reads CASSPHLGGTEAFF. CDR3 DNA sequence: TGTGCCAGCAGCCCCCATCTCGGGGGCACTGAAGCTTTCTTT.

This clonotype was seen many times. The V call is TRBV5-8, the J call TRBJ2-5; 11 positions match TRBD2. Per germline, CDR1 SGHTS and CDR2 YDEGEE. The CDR3 covers 19 residues. Trimming took 0 bases from V and 4 from J; bases not matched to a gene: 14. The CDR3 DNA reads as TGTGCCAGCAGCTTGGGAGTTCGCCTAGCGGGGGGAGTCGCAGAGACCCAGTACTTC. Translated, it gives CASSLGVRLAGGVAETQYF. Full variable domain (outside the CDR3, taken from reference TRBV5-8 and TRBJ2-5): EAGVTQSPTHLIKTRGQQATLRCSPISGHTSVYWYQQALGLGLQFLLWYDEGEERNRGNFPPRFSGRQFPNYSSELNVNALELEDSALYLCASSLGVRLAGGVAETQYFGPGTRLLVL.

J is TRBJ2-7 and V is TRBV7-2; a weak D match, TRBD2 (5 bases). Trimming cost V 3 bases and J 5 bases, with 23 bases left between them. The CDR3 consists of 17 residues. Germline CDR1 is SGHTA and CDR2 is FQGNSA. CDR3 DNA: TGTGCCAGCAGCTTTCGCTCCGTGGGAGTCGCGAAGGACGAGCAGTACTTC. Protein product: CASSFRSVGVAKDEQYF. The full variable domain, in which reference TRBV7-2 and TRBJ2-7 provide the parts outside the CDR3, is GAGVSQSPSNKVTEKGKDVELRCDPISGHTALYWYRQSLGQGLEFLIYFQGNSAPDKSGLPSDRFSAERTGGSVSTLTIQRTQQEDSAVYLCASSFRSVGVAKDEQYFGPGTRLTVT.

In DNA form, the CDR3 reads TGTGCCAGCAGCCCCCGTCGGGGCTCCTACGAGCAGTACTTC. Its translation is CASSPRRGSYEQYF. The chain combines TRBV5-5 with TRBJ2-7; perhaps TRBD2 as D (5 bases). V was cut by 4 bases and J by 0 bases, with 11 bases left in between. Germline V gene sequence: CDR1 SGHKS, CDR2 YYEKEE (reference sequence). The CDR3 covers 14 residues.

This clonotype occurred many times. J is TRBJ2-7 and V is TRBV20-1; D possibly corresponds to TRBD1 (5 bases). CDR1 DFQATT and CDR2 SNEGSKA come from the germline V gene (reference sequence). V gave up 6 bases and J gave up 6 bases, with 12 bases separating them. There are 11 residues in the CDR3. The CDR3 loop is CSAGRVLEQYF. CDR3 DNA: TGCAGTGCCGGCAGGGTTCTCGAGCAGTACTTC.

There are a few counts of this clonotype. This chain connects TRBV6-1 to TRBJ2-7; 7 bases are a match to TRBD2. Germline CDR1 and CDR2: MNHNS and SASEGT. J was trimmed by 6 bases and V by 2 bases; bases with no gene match: 10. The CDR3 contains 15 residues. The CDR3 here is CASSEPGGGAGEQYF. In DNA form, the CDR3 reads TGTGCCAGCAGTGAACCTGGCGGGGGAGCCGGCGAGCAGTACTTC.

CDR3 sequence reads: CSARETGNYGYTF. The CDR3 DNA sequence: TGCAGTGCTAGGGAGACAGGGAACTATGGCTACACCTTC. The chain links TRBV20-1 to TRBJ1-2, with 7 bases matching TRBD1. J gave up 2 bases and V 3 bases, and 3 bases lay outside the gene matches. CDR1 DFQATT and CDR2 SNEGSKA come from the germline V gene (reference sequence). This CDR3 is 13 amino acids long.

The V gene is TRBV19, the J gene TRBJ2-6; D might be TRBD1 (5 bases). Between the trimmed V and J ends, which lost 0 bases and 11 bases, there was a span of 11 bases. CDR1 and CDR2 (germline): LNHDA, SQIVND (reference sequence). The CDR3 is 14 residues long. The CDR3 is CASSIEGRAYVLTF. Written as DNA, the CDR3 is TGTGCCAGTAGTATAGAGGGGCGAGCCTACGTCCTGACTTTC.